The clone carrying this TCR beta chain was counted only a few times. The data were taken from a study of blood T cell repertoires in COVID-19. Study background: Nucleic acid was either cDNA or gDNA, and it came from T cells, B-cell-depleted T cells, or PBMCs.

Here immunoSEQ multiplex PCR was the method, and the copy in TCRdb shows in-frame clones only, minus some. The table records hundreds of thousands of clones, over 75% of them present only once. V lost 2 bases, J lost 4 bases, and 14 bases stayed unmatched. The CDR3 is 18 residues long. Germline CDR1 is MRHNA and CDR2 is SNTAGT. The material sequenced was peripheral blood. The V call is TRBV6-4, the J call TRBJ1-5; TRBD1 matches at 7 bases. This sequence was found in a man between 50 and 59 years old with active or convalescent COVID-19. The CDR3 protein is CASSDPGTVDGRNQPQHF. The CDR3, as DNA: TGTGCCAGCAGTGACCCCGGGACAGTTGACGGACGTAATCAGCCCCAGCATTTT.